The 2 T cell receptor beta chains below were found in one sample sequenced in a study of T cells in Graves' hyperthyroidism and ophthalmopathy. Authors of the study amplified TCR beta CDR3 regions from RNA transcripts. HTBI primers drove first-round RT-PCR of the TCR CDR3. Each CDR3 protein is one row after TCRdb ran MiXCR on the multiplex PCR reads. In the table there are some 800,000 distinct CDR3 sequences, roughly 40% of which are singletons. Sequencing input: blood. These receptor sequences come from a man aged 18-30 years with Graves' hyperthyroidism.

This clonotype was seen repeatedly, ten times or more. V usage is TRBV15 and J usage is TRBJ1-1; D is perhaps TRBD1 (5 bases). This CDR3 is 14 amino acids long. The V gene's germline CDR1 is LNHNV and CDR2 YYDKDF (reference sequence). V was pared by 1 base and J by 5 bases, with 11 bases between. This CDR3 is CATSRARGGTEAFF. CDR3 sequence (DNA): TGTGCCACCAGCAGAGCGAGGGGAGGGACTGAAGCTTTCTTT. The whole variable domain, filled in from reference TRBV15 and TRBJ1-1, reads DAMVIQNPRYQVTQFGKPVTLSCSQTLNHNVMYWYQQKSSQAPKLLFHYYDKDFNNEADTPDNFQSRRPNTSFCFLDIRSPGLGDTAMYLCATSRARGGTEAFFGQGTRLTVV.

The sample holds a few counts of this clonotype. The rearrangement links TRBV19 to TRBJ1-1; the D gene is possibly TRBD1 (5 bases). The CDR3 loop spans 17 amino acids. Per germline, CDR1 LNHDA and CDR2 SQIVND (reference sequence). V gave up 3 bases and J gave up 6 bases, with 23 bases separating them. CDR3 in DNA: TGTGCCAGTAGTATCGGGGCGTGGAGGGGTATAGGGCCTGAAGCTTTCTTT. The encoded protein is CASSIGAWRGIGPEAFF.